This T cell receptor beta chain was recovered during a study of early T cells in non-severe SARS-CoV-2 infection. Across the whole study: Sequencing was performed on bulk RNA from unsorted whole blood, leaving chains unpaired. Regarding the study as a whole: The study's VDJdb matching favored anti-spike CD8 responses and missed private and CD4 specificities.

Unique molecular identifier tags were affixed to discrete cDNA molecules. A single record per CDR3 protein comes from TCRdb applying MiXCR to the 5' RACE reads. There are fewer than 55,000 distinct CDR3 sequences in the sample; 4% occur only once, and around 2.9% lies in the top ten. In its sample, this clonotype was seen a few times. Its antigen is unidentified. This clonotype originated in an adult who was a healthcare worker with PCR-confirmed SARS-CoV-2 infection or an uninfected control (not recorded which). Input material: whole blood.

As DNA, the CDR3 is TGTGCCAGCGCCCCCGGGACAGGGGCTCGCACCGGGGAGCTGTTTTTT. This sequence encodes CASAPGTGARTGELFF. The chain has TRBV4-2 and TRBJ2-2; 10 nucleotides align to TRBD1. CDR1 is LGHNA and CDR2 is YNFKEQ in the germline V gene. The trim removed 8 bases at V and 4 bases at J, leaving 10 bases unmatched. This CDR3 has 16 amino acids.